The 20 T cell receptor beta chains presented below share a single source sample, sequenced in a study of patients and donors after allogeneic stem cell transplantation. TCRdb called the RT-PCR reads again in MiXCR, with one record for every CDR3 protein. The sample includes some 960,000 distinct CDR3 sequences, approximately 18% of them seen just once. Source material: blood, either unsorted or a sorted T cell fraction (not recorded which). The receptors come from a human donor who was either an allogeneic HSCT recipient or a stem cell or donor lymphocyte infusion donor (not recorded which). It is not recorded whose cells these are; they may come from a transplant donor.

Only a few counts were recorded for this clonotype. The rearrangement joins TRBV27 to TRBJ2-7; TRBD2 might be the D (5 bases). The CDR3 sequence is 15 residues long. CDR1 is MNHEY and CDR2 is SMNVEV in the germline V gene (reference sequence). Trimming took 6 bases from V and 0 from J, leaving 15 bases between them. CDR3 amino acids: CASSFSGLGSYEQYF. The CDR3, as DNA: TGTGCCAGCAGCTTCAGCGGCCTGGGCTCCTACGAGCAGTACTTC.

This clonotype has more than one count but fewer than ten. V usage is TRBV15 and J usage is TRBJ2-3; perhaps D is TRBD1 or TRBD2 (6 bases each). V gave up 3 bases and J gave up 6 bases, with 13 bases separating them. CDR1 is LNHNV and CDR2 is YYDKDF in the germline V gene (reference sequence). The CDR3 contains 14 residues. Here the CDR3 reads CATSRGGEEDTQYF. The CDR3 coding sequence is TGTGCCACCAGCAGGGGGGGCGAGGAGGATACGCAGTATTTT.

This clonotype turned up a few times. The DNA for the CDR3 is TGTGCCTGGAGTAATCCAGGACCTAACTATGGCTACACCTTC. Amino acids: CAWSNPGPNYGYTF. This sequence joins TRBV30 and TRBJ1-2; D not certain. The germline CDR1 and CDR2 sequences are GTSNPN and SVGIG (reference sequence). V dropped 2 bases and J dropped 0 bases, with 10 bases sitting between them. The CDR3 spans 14 residues.

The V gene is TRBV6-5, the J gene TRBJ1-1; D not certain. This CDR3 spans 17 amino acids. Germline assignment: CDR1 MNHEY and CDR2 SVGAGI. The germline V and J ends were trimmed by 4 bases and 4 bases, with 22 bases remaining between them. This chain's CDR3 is CASSSPGLGWKGTEAFF. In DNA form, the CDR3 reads TGTGCCAGCAGTTCCCCGGGCCTAGGGTGGAAGGGCACTGAAGCTTTCTTT.

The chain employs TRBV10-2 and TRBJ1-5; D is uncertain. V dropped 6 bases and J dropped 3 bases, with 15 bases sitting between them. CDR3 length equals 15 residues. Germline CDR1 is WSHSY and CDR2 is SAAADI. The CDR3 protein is CASSPLMSYNQPQHF. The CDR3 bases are TGCGCCAGCAGCCCATTAATGAGTTACAATCAGCCCCAGCATTTT.

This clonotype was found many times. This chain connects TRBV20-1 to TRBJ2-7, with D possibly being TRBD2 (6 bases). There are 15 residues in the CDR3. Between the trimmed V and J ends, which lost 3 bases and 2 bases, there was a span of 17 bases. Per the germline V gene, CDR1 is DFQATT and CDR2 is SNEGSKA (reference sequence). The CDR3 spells CSARGGGGPTYEQYF. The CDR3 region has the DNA TGCAGTGCTAGGGGGGGAGGCGGCCCTACCTACGAGCAGTACTTC.

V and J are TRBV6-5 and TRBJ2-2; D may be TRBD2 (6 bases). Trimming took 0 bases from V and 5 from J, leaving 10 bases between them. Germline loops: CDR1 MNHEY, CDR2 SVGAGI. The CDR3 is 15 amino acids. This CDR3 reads CASSYSAGRTGELFF. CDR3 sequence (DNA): TGTGCCAGCAGTTACTCGGCAGGGAGGACCGGGGAGCTGTTTTTT.

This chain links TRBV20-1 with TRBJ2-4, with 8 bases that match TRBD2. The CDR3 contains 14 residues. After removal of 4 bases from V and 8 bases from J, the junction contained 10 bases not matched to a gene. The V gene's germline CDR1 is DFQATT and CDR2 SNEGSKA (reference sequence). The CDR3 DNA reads TGCAGTGCTACAACCCGGGAGGGTAGGGACATTCAGTACTTC. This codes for CSATTREGRDIQYF.

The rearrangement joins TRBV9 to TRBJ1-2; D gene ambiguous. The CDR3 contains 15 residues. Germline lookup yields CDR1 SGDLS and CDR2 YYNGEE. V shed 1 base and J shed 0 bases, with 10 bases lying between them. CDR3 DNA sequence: TGTGCCAGCAGCGTAAGGGAGTCGGCTAACTATGGCTACACCTTC. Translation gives CASSVRESANYGYTF.

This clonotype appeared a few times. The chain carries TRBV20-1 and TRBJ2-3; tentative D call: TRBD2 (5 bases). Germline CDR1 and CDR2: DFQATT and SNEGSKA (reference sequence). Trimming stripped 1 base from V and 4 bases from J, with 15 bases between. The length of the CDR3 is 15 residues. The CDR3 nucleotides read TGCAGTGCTAGAGTAGGCGGACTCTGGGCAGATACGCAGTATTTT. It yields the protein CSARVGGLWADTQYF.

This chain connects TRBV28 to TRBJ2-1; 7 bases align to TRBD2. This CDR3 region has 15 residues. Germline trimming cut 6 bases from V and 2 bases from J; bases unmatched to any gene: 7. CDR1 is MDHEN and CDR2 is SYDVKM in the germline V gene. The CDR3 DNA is TGTGCCAGCAGCTCTAGCGGCTTTACCTACAATGAGCAGTTCTTC. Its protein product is CASSSSGFTYNEQFF.

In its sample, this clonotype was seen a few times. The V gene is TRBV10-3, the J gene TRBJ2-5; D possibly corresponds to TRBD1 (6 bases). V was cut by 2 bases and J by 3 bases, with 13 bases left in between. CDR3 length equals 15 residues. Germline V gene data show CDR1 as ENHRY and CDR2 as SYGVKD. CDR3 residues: CAISEKWTAKETQYF. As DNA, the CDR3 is TGTGCCATCAGTGAGAAGTGGACAGCAAAAGAGACCCAGTACTTC.

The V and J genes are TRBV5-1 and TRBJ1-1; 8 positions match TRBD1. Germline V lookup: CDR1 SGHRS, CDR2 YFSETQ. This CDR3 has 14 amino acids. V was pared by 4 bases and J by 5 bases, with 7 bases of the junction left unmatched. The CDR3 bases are TGCGCCAGCAGCCAGGACAGGGTAGGAACTGAAGCTTTCTTT. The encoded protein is CASSQDRVGTEAFF.

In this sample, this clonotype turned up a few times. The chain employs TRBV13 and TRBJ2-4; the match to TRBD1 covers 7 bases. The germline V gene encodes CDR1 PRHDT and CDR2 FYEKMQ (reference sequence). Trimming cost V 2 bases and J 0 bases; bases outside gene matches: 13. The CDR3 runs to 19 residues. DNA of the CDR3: TGTGCCAGCAGCTTATCAGGTTGGGGACAGAACTTAGCCAAAAACATTCAGTACTTC. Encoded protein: CASSLSGWGQNLAKNIQYF.

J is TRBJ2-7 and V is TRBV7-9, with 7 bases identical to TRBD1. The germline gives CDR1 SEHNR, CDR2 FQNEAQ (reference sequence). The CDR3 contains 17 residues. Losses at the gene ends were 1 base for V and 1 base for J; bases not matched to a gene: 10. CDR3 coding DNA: TGTGCCAGCAGCTTAGGGCGGCGGACAGGCCTTTCCTACGAGCAGTACTTC. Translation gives CASSLGRRTGLSYEQYF.

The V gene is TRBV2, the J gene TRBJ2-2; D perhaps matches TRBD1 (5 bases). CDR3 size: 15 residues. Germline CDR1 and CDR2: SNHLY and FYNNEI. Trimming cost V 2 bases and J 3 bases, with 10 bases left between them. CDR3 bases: TGTGCCAGCAGTGAATCACAGGCCGACACCGGGGAGCTGTTTTTT. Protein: CASSESQADTGELFF.

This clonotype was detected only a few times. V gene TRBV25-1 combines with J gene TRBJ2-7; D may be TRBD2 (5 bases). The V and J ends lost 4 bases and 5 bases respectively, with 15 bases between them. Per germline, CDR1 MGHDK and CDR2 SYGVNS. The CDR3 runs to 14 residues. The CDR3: CASSGTPGSDEQYF. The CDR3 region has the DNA TGTGCCAGCAGTGGCACACCGGGGTCAGACGAGCAGTACTTC.

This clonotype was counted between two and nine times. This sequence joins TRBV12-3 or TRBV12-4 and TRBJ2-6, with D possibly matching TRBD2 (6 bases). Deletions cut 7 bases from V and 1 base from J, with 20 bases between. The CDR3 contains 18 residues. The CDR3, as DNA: TGTGCCAGCACCGCATGGGGGTGGAGGGTGTCTGGGGCCAACGTCCTGACTTTC. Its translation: CASTAWGWRVSGANVLTF.

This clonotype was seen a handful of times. The CDR3 is CASSLEGHGTQYF. Written as DNA, the CDR3 is TGCGCCAGCAGCTTAGAGGGACACGGGACCCAGTACTTC. This rearrangement joins TRBV5-1 to TRBJ2-5; D is possibly TRBD1 (6 bases). The V gene lost 2 bases and the J gene lost 7 bases, with 12 bases spanning the gap. Germline-derived CDR1 and CDR2 are SGHRS and YFSETQ. This CDR3 region has 13 residues.

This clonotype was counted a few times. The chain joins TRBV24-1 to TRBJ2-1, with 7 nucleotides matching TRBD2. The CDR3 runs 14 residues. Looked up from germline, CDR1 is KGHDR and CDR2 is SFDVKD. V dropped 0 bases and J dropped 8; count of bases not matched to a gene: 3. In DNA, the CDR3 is TGTGCCACCAGTGATTTGATTGGGGGGGATGAGCAGTTCTTC. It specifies CATSDLIGGDEQFF.